One and the same sample provided the 23 T cell receptor beta chains below, sequenced in a study of long-term antiretroviral therapy in people with HIV. immunoSEQ v3.0 was run at survey level. TCRdb's copy holds only in-frame clones and misses some; the assay was immunoSEQ multiplex PCR. This table holds 30,000 to 35,000 clones, just under 80% found once. The input for sequencing was unsorted PBMCs, taken 3.1 years after starting antiretroviral therapy. Source of these receptors: a woman between 45 and 60 years old with HIV.

V is TRBV12-5 and J is TRBJ1-5; maybe TRBD1 (6 bases). The CDR3 totals 17 residues. Germline V lookup: CDR1 LGHNT, CDR2 FRNRAP. V shed 1 base and J shed 1 base, with 14 bases lying between them. CDR3 amino acids: CASGLDNRVGSNQPQHF. As DNA, the CDR3 is TGTGCTAGTGGTTTGGACAACAGGGTTGGAAGCAATCAGCCCCAGCATTTT. Full variable domain (outside the CDR3, taken from reference TRBV12-5 and TRBJ1-5): DARVTQTPRHKVTEMGQEVTMRCQPILGHNTVFWYRQTMMQGLELLAYFRNRAPLDDSGMPKDRFSAEMPDATLATLKIQPSEPRDSAVYFCASGLDNRVGSNQPQHFGDGTRLSIL.

The rearrangement joins TRBV5-1 to TRBJ2-3, with D possibly called TRBD1 or TRBD2 (6 bases each). The ends were cut back, 1 base at V and 2 bases at J, with 11 bases in the middle. The CDR3 extends over 15 amino acids. The germline CDR1 and CDR2 sequences are SGHRS and YFSETQ. The CDR3 protein is CASSLLGGITDTQYF. The DNA of the CDR3 is TGCGCCAGCAGCTTGTTAGGGGGGATCACAGATACGCAGTATTTT.

The CDR3 DNA is TGTGCCAGCAGCTTAGAATCAGACTCCTATGGCTACACCTTC. Amino acids: CASSLESDSYGYTF. This chain links TRBV11-1 with TRBJ1-2; D unclear. CDR1 SGHAT and CDR2 FQDESV come from the germline V gene (reference sequence). The CDR3 spans 14 residues. Trimming took off 1 base at V and 4 bases at J, with 10 bases between the two ends.

The J gene is TRBJ2-2, the V gene TRBV18; possible D gene TRBD2, 5 bases. Germline V gives CDR1 KGHSH, CDR2 LQKENI. The germline V and J ends were trimmed by 0 bases and 6 bases, with 11 bases remaining between them. This CDR3 contains 15 residues. DNA of the CDR3: TGTGCCAGCTCACCACCAAGCGGTCGCCCCGGGGAGCTGTTTTTT. This codes for CASSPPSGRPGELFF.

This clone was counted once. DNA of the CDR3: TGTGCCAGCAGCCTCCCAATGAGCGGGGGGGCCAAAGGAGAGACCCAGTACTTC. Its protein product is CASSLPMSGGAKGETQYF. The chain recombines TRBV7-9 with TRBJ2-5, with 10 bases identical to TRBD2. The length of the CDR3 is 18 residues. The germline V gene encodes CDR1 SEHNR and CDR2 FQNEAQ (reference sequence). The ends lost 5 bases at V and 4 bases at J; junction bases unmatched: 16.

The rearrangement links TRBV5-4 to TRBJ1-1; D unclear. V lost 1 base and J lost 7, with 17 bases in between. The CDR3 length is 15 residues. Per the germline V gene, CDR1 is SGHNT and CDR2 is YYREEE (reference sequence). The CDR3 coding sequence is TGTGCCAGCAGCTTGCAGGATAGGTCGGAACTTGAAGCTTTCTTT. Encoded protein: CASSLQDRSELEAFF.

The chain links TRBV28 to TRBJ1-4; 8 bases line up with TRBD1. The CDR3 contains 14 residues. Germline loops: CDR1 MDHEN, CDR2 SYDVKM. Trimming cost V 4 bases and J 8 bases; bases outside gene matches: 6. This CDR3 reads CASSSTGGREKLFF. CDR3 coding DNA: TGTGCCAGCAGTTCTACAGGGGGTCGCGAAAAACTGTTTTTT. Together with reference TRBV28 and TRBJ1-4, the CDR3 gives the full variable domain: DVKVTQSSRYLVKRTGEKVFLECVQDMDHENMFWYRQDPGLGLRLIYFSYDVKMKEKGDIPEGYSVSREKKERFSLILESASTNQTSMYLCASSSTGGREKLFFGSGTQLSVL.

The chain uses TRBV5-1 and TRBJ2-3; 7 bases map to TRBD2. V lost 1 base to trimming and J lost 1 base; unmatched junction nucleotides: 9. The CDR3 is 17 amino acids. The germline CDR1 and CDR2 sequences are SGHRS and YFSETQ. The CDR3 bases are TGCGCCAGCAGCTTGCTGCCTAGCGGAATAGGCACAGATACGCAGTATTTT. This encodes CASSLLPSGIGTDTQYF.

This clone was observed a few times. The CDR3 sequence: CASELGQGEKLFF. In nucleotides, the CDR3 is TGTGCCAGCGAGCTTGGCCAAGGCGAAAAACTGTTTTTT. The rearrangement uses TRBV2 and TRBJ1-4; D uncertain. CDR3 size: 13 residues. The germline V gene encodes CDR1 SNHLY and CDR2 FYNNEI. Trimming took off 8 bases at V and 8 bases at J, with 15 bases between the two ends.

The chain recombines TRBV30 with TRBJ1-4; D not certain. The CDR3 runs 13 residues. Germline CDR1 is GTSNPN and CDR2 is SVGIG (reference sequence). The germline V and J ends were trimmed by 0 bases and 8 bases, with 10 bases remaining between them. CDR3 nucleotides: TGTGCCTGGAGTGTGTCTCGTGCGGAAAAACTGTTTTTT. Translation gives CAWSVSRAEKLFF.

This chain joins TRBV18 and TRBJ1-1, with 7 bases aligning to TRBD1. Germline CDR1 reads KGHSH; CDR2 reads LQKENI. The CDR3 spans 14 residues. Trimming at V came to 4 bases and at J to 3 bases, leaving 5 bases not matched to a gene. Here the CDR3 DNA reads TGTGCCAGCTCACAACAGGGGCGGGACACTGAAGCTTTCTTT. Residues: CASSQQGRDTEAFF.

The rearrangement uses TRBV30 and TRBJ1-5; maybe TRBD1 (6 bases). The CDR3 contains 15 residues. CDR1 is GTSNPN and CDR2 is SVGIG in the germline V gene (reference sequence). Trimming left V 3 bases short and J 7 bases short, with 19 bases between. The CDR3 reads CAWRRSGGGRQPQHF. DNA of the CDR3: TGTGCCTGGAGACGTTCGGGGGGCGGTAGGCAGCCCCAGCATTTT.

The V call is TRBV30, the J call TRBJ1-1; 7 nucleotides agree with TRBD1. Germline V lookup: CDR1 GTSNPN, CDR2 SVGIG (reference sequence). J was trimmed by 3 bases and V by 4 bases; bases with no gene match: 2. This CDR3 spans 12 amino acids. The CDR3: CAWKQGYTEAFF. The CDR3 DNA reads TGTGCCTGGAAACAGGGGTACACTGAAGCTTTCTTT.

This clone was recorded once. V usage is TRBV2 and J usage is TRBJ1-1; D is undetermined. Looked up from germline, CDR1 is SNHLY and CDR2 is FYNNEI. V lost 2 bases to trimming and J lost 3 bases, with 7 bases between them. CDR3 length: 13 residues. For the CDR3, the DNA is TGTGCCAGCAGTGAACCTGGCCACACTGAAGCTTTCTTT. As protein: CASSEPGHTEAFF.

The chain couples TRBV27 to TRBJ2-3; tentatively, D is TRBD1 (5 bases). With 3 bases removed from V and 2 bases from J, the gap between germline ends came to 6 bases. CDR1 is MNHEY, CDR2 SMNVEV, per germline (reference sequence). The CDR3 extends over 13 amino acids. As DNA, the CDR3 is TGTGCCAGCAGTTTCAGGGTCACAGATACGCAGTATTTT. Protein product: CASSFRVTDTQYF.

The genes are TRBV5-4 and TRBJ1-4; weak D call: TRBD1 (5 bases). CDR3 length: 13 amino acids. V lost 5 bases and J 7 bases, leaving 12 bases between the germline ends. From germline, CDR1 is SGHNT and CDR2 YYREEE (reference sequence). In nucleotides, the CDR3 is TGTGCCAGCAGGCCGCAAGGGACTGAAAAACTGTTTTTT. This codes for CASRPQGTEKLFF. Full variable domain (outside the CDR3, taken from reference TRBV5-4 and TRBJ1-4): ETGVTQSPTHLIKTRGQQVTLRCSSQSGHNTVSWYQQALGQGPQFIFQYYREEENGRGNFPPRFSGLQFPNYSSELNVNALELDDSALYLCASRPQGTEKLFFGSGTQLSVL.

Notes on this clone: Germline and junction disagree at one end, which may indicate a read error. The gene calls are TRBV25-1 and TRBJ1-2; D call uncertain. Germline assignment: CDR1 MGHDK and CDR2 SYGVNS. This CDR3 contains 11 residues. Here the CDR3 reads CASSEDYGYTF. CDR3 in DNA: TGTGCCAGCAGTGAAGACTACGGCTACACCTTC.

The V call is TRBV18, the J call TRBJ2-3; TRBD2 is a possible D gene (5 bases). V lost 2 bases, J lost 4 bases, and 13 bases lay in between. CDR1 and CDR2 (germline): KGHSH, LQKENI. The CDR3 has 15 amino acids. In nucleotides, the CDR3 is TGTGCCAGCTCACCAGGTAGCGCGGGCGCAGATACGCAGTATTTT. Its translation: CASSPGSAGADTQYF. The complete variable domain, with remaining parts taken from reference TRBV18 and TRBJ2-3, reads NAGVMQNPRHLVRRRGQEARLRCSPMKGHSHVYWYRQLPEEGLKFMVYLQKENIIDESGMPKERFSAEFPKEGPSILRIQQVVRGDSAAYFCASSPGSAGADTQYFGPGTRLTVL.

The gene calls are TRBV6-5 and TRBJ1-2; 8 nucleotides match TRBD1. CDR3 length: 15 residues. V dropped 5 bases and J dropped 5; count of bases not matched to a gene: 10. Germline CDR1 reads MNHEY; CDR2 reads SVGAGI. In DNA, the CDR3 is TGTGCCAGCAGTAAGGGGGGACAGGTCCTATATGGCTACACCTTC. It translates to CASSKGGQVLYGYTF.

The table lists this clone with a few counts. The chain combines TRBV7-9 with TRBJ1-2; D uncertain. The V gene lost 5 bases and the J gene lost 2 bases, with 12 bases spanning the gap. This CDR3 contains 14 residues. Per the germline V gene, CDR1 is SEHNR and CDR2 is FQNEAQ (reference sequence). CDR3 sequence reads: CASSLVGSNYGYTF. The CDR3 coding sequence is TGTGCCAGCAGCCTAGTGGGCAGCAACTATGGCTACACCTTC.

This chain connects TRBV30 to TRBJ1-1; D uncertain. V gave up 1 base and J gave up 5 bases, with 17 bases separating them. Germline V gene lookup returns CDR1 GTSNPN and CDR2 SVGIG (reference sequence). The CDR3 runs 15 residues. The CDR3 sequence is CAWSGVRAGKTEAFF. The CDR3 coding sequence is TGTGCCTGGAGTGGGGTTCGGGCGGGAAAAACTGAAGCTTTCTTT.

The rearrangement uses TRBV5-1 and TRBJ2-2, with a tentative D call TRBD2 (6 bases). The CDR3 covers 15 residues. CDR1 SGHRS and CDR2 YFSETQ come from the germline V gene. The germline V and J ends were trimmed by 3 bases and 1 base, with 10 bases remaining between them. The CDR3 reads CASSSTGVNTGELFF. CDR3 DNA: TGCGCCAGCAGCTCCACGGGGGTGAACACCGGGGAGCTGTTTTTT.

The rearrangement links TRBV5-1 to TRBJ2-5; TRBD2 matches at 9 bases. Germline V gives CDR1 SGHRS, CDR2 YFSETQ. This CDR3 has 15 residues. V lost 0 bases and J lost 1; bases outside the gene matches: 1. In DNA form, the CDR3 reads TGCGCCAGCAGCTTGGTAGCGGGAGCCCAAGAGACCCAGTACTTC. Amino acid sequence: CASSLVAGAQETQYF. The full variable domain, in which reference TRBV5-1 and TRBJ2-5 provide the parts outside the CDR3, is KAGVTQTPRYLIKTRGQQVTLSCSPISGHRSVSWYQQTPGQGLQFLFEYFSETQRNKGNFPGRFSGRQFSNSRSEMNVSTLELGDSALYLCASSLVAGAQETQYFGPGTRLLVL.